The rows below give T cell receptor beta chains drawn from one sample of a study of memory CD4+ T cells and cytomegalovirus serostatus. Here immunoSEQ multiplex PCR was the method, and the copy in TCRdb shows in-frame clones only, minus some. The sample lists under 80,000 clones, 75% to 85% occurring once. Material: memory CD4+ T cells from blood. These receptors were obtained from an adult in good health and CMV-seropositive. The conserved cysteine and the conserved F or W are not part of the CDR3 here.

j_call v_call cdr3_aa
TRBJ2-2 TRBV5-4 AGVLQNTGELF
TRBJ1-2 TRBV5-6 ASSWGRGYGYT
TRBJ1-1 TRBV28 ATTSGEAF
TRBJ1-4 TRBV5-1 ASSFAGTTNEKLF
TRBJ1-4 TRBV4-3 ASSQGQGENEKLF
TRBJ1-2 TRBV5-4 ASSLAVYGYT
TRBJ2-3 TRBV5-1 ASSPEKATDTQY
TRBJ2-1 TRBV5-6 ASSFMMDYNEQF
TRBJ2-1 TRBV12-5 ASGLRVPGTSFRSSYNEQF
TRBJ2-7 TRBV28 ASSLLGPYEQY
TRBJ1-2 TRBV2 ASTWTFTNYGYT
TRBJ2-1 TRBV10-1 ASSESRAAHNEQF
TRBJ1-1 TRBV7-2 ASSLDTGGTEAF
TRBJ1-1 TRBV11-2 ASRRQETEAF
TRBJ2-2 TRBV13 ASRGSSSYYTGELF
TRBJ2-5 TRBV5-1 ASSLGSGAQETQY
TRBJ1-2 TRBV7-2 ASSFGRSLGYT
TRBJ2-5 TRBV12-2 ASRLVRPSGRRAQY
TRBJ1-4 TRBV10-3 AISESEGAAANEKLF
TRBJ1-2 TRBV6-6 ASRRQGVRRPNAYT
TRBJ2-3 TRBV18 ASSPPSPALVTDTQY
TRBJ2-3 TRBV5-1 ASSFRASGVTDTQY
TRBJ1-1 TRBV2 ASRDRNTEAF
TRBJ2-3 TRBV27 ASSPSLGTDTQY
TRBJ1-6 TRBV2 ASSGESPLH
TRBJ1-2 TRBV18 ASSPMDGPHGYT
TRBJ2-5 TRBV7-2 ASSLDGQETQY
TRBJ1-1 TRBV6-5 ASSYTFQGLTEAF
TRBJ2-7 TRBV4-2 ASSLRFGTPSYEQY
TRBJ1-3 TRBV19 ASSHPTGATGKGNTIY
TRBJ2-1 TRBV27 ASSPHGARSYNEQF
TRBJ2-1 TRBV15 ATSGSRGTAYNEQF
TRBJ2-3 TRBV10-3 AISDTDTQY
TRBJ2-1 TRBV5-4 ASSFGSRTGTYNEQF
TRBJ2-7 TRBV2 ASSERVNSYEQY
TRBJ1-3 TRBV15 ATSRRTTGPGNTIY
TRBJ1-2 TRBV27 ASSKRGTEYGYT
TRBJ1-1 TRBV4-2 ASSQGRDTEAF
TRBJ1-1 TRBV5-1 ASSYSGRGTEAF
TRBJ2-2 TRBV15 ATSTRGIGGSTGELF
TRBJ2-3 TRBV5-1 ASSLVGSTDTQY